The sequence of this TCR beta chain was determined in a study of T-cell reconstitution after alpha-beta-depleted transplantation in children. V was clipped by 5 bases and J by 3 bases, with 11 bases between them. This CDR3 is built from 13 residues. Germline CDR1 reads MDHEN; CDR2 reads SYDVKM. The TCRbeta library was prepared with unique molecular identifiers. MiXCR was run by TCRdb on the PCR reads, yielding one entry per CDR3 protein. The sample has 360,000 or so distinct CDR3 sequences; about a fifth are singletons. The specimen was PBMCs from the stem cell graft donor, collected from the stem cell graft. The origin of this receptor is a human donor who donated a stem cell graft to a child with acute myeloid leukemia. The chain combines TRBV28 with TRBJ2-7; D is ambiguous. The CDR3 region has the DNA TGTGCCAGCAGTACCGTCGGTCGCTACGAGCAGTACTTC. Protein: CASSTVGRYEQYF.